Sample share makes the clone carrying this TCR beta chain large. MiXCR, run by TCRdb on the RT-PCR reads, gives a single entry per CDR3 protein. The data show roughly 560 distinct CDR3 sequences, roughly two fifths seen once. This CDR3 spans 16 amino acids. The germline V gene encodes CDR1 SGHKS and CDR2 YYEKEE (reference sequence). Trimming at V came to 2 bases and at J to 0 bases, leaving 6 bases not matched to a gene. The clonotype comes from a female donor with primary Sjogren's syndrome. The genes are TRBV5-5 and TRBJ1-1, with TRBD1 matching over 8 bases. The sample comprised memory CD4+ T cells from salivary gland. The CDR3 region has the DNA TGTGCCAGCAGCTTAGGACCAGGGGGCATGAACACTGAAGCTTTCTTT. Translating gives CASSLGPGGMNTEAFF. Full variable domain (remainder filled in from reference TRBV5-5 and TRBJ1-1): DAGVTQSPTHLIKTRGQQVTLRCSPISGHKSVSWYQQVLGQGPQFIFQYYEKEERGRGNFPDRFSARQFPNYSSELNVNALLLGDSALYLCASSLGPGGMNTEAFFGQGTRLTVV.